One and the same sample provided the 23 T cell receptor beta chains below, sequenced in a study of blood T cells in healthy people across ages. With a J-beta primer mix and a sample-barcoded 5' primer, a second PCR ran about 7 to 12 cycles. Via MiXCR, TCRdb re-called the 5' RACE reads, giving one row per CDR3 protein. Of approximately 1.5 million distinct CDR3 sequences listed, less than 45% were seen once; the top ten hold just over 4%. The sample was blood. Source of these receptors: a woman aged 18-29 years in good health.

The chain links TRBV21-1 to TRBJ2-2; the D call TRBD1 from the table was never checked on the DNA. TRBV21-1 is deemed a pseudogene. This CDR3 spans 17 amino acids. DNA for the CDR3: TGTGCCAGCAGCGCGATCCAGGGGGCTAGGTACACCGGGGAGCTGTTTTTT. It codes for CASSAIQGARYTGELFF.

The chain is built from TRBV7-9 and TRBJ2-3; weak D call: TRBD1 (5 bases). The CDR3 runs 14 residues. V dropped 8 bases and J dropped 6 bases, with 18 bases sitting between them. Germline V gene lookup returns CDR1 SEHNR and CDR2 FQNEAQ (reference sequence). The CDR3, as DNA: TGTGCCAGCTTGAACCAGCAGGGCTACGATACGCAGTATTTT. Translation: CASLNQQGYDTQYF. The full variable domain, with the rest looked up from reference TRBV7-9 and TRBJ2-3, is DTGVSQNPRHKITKRGQNVTFRCDPISEHNRLYWYRQTLGQGPEFLTYFQNEAQLEKSRLLSDRFSAERPKGSFSTLEIQRTEQGDSAMYLCASLNQQGYDTQYFGPGTRLTVL.

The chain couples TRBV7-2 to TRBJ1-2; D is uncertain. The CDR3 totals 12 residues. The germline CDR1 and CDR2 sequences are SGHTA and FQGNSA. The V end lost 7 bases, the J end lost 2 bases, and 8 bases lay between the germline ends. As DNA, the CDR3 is TGTGCCAGCACCGGGTGGAACTATGGCTACACCTTC. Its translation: CASTGWNYGYTF.

CDR3 nucleotides: TGCAGTGCTAGTAATCAGAACACCGGGGAGCTGTTTTTT. Encoded protein: CSASNQNTGELFF. The gene calls are TRBV20-1 and TRBJ2-2, with unresolved D. CDR3 length: 13 amino acids. V was cut by 3 bases and J by 1 base, with 6 bases left in between. Germline lookup yields CDR1 DFQATT and CDR2 SNEGSKA (reference sequence).

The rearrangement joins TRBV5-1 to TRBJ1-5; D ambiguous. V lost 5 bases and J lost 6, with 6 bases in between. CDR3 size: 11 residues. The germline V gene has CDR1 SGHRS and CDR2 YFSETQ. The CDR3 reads CASRSFQPQHF. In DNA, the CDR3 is TGCGCCAGCAGATCCTTTCAGCCCCAGCATTTT.

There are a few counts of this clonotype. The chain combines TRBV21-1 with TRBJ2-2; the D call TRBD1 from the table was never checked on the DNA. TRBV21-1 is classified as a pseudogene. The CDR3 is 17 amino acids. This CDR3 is CASSKVRGGVKAGELFF. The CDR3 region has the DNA TGTGCCAGCAGCAAAGTGAGAGGGGGCGTAAAGGCCGGGGAGCTGTTTTTT.

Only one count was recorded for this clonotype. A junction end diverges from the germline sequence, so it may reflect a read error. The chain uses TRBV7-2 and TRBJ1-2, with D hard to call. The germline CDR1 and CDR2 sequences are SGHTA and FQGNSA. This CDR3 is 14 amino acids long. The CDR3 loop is CAISLDHSDYGYTF. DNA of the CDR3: TGTGCCATCAGCTTAGACCATTCCGACTATGGCTACACCTTC.

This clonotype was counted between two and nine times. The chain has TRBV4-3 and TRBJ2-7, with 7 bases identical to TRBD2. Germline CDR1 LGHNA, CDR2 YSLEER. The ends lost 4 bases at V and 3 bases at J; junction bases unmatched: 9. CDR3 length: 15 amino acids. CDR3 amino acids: CASSLSRDYRYEQYF. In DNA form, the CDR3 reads TGCGCCAGCAGCCTTTCCCGGGACTACCGCTACGAGCAGTACTTC.

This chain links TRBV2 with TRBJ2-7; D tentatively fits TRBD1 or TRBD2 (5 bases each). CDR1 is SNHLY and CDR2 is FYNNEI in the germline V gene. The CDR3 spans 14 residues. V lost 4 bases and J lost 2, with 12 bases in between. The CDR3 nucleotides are TGTGCCAGCAGTGTTACCGGGACCACCTACGAGCAGTACTTC. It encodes CASSVTGTTYEQYF.

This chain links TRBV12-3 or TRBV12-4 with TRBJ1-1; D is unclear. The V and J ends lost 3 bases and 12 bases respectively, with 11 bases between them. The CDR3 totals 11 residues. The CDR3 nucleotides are TGTGCCAGCAGTTTGGCAGGCGTCTCTTTCTTT. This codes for CASSLAGVSFF.

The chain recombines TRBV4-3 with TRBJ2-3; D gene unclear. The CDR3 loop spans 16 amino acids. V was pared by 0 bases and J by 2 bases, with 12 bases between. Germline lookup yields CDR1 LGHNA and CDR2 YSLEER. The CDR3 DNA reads TGCGCCAGCAGCCAAGATGGTAGCTCCGACACAGATACGCAGTATTTT. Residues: CASSQDGSSDTDTQYF.

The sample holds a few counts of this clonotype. The CDR3 DNA is TGTGCCAGCAGTGAGGAAAACAGATCCTACGAGCAGTACTTC. Protein product: CASSEENRSYEQYF. The chain has TRBV2 and TRBJ2-7; the D is unclear. V gave up 3 bases and J gave up 1 base, with 10 bases separating them. This CDR3 contains 14 residues. Germline V gene sequence: CDR1 SNHLY, CDR2 FYNNEI.

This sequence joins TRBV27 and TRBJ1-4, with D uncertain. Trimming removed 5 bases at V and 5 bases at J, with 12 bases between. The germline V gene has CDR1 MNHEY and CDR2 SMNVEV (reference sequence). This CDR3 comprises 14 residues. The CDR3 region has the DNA TGTGCCAGCAGTCCCTGGACTCACAATGAAAAACTGTTTTTT. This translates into CASSPWTHNEKLFF.

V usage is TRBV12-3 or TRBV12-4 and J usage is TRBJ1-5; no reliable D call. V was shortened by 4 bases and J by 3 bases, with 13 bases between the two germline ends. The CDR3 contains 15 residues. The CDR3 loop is CASSYSGWDNQPQHF. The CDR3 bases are TGTGCCAGCAGTTACTCCGGGTGGGACAATCAGCCCCAGCATTTT.

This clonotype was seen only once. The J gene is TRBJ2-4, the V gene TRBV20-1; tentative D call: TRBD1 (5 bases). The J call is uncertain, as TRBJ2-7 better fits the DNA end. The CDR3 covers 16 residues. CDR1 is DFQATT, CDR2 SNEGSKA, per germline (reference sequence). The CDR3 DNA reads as TGCAGTGCTGGTAGGGGAATAGACAGAGTTAACTACGAGCAGTACTTC. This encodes CSAGRGIDRVNYEQYF.

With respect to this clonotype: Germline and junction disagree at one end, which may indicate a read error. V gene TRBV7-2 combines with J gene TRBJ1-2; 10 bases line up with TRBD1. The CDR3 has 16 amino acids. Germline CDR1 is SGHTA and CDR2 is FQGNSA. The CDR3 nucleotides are TGTGCCGGCAGCTTAAGGGACAGGGGACAAAACTATGGCTACACCTTC. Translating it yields CAGSLRDRGQNYGYTF.

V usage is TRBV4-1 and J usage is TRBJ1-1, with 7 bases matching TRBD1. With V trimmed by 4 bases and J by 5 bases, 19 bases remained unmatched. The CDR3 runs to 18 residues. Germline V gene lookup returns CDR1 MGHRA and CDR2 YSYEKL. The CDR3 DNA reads TGCGCCAGCAGCCGCGACAGGGCTTTCGGAACCAATGTGACTGAAGCTTTCTTT. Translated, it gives CASSRDRAFGTNVTEAFF.

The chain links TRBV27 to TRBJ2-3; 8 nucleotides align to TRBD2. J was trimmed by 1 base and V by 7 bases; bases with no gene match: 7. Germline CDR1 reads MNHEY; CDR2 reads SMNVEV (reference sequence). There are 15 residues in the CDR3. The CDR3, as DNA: TGTGCCAGCACCGCCGGGACTAGTGGCACAGATACGCAGTATTTT. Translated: CASTAGTSGTDTQYF.

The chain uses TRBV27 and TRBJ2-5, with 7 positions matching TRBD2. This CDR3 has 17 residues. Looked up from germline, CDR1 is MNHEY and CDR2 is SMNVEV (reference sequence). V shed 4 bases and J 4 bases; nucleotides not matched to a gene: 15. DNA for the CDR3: TGTGCCAGCAGTTCCTCCCGGGAGGAGGGATGGGGAGAGACCCAGTACTTC. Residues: CASSSSREEGWGETQYF.

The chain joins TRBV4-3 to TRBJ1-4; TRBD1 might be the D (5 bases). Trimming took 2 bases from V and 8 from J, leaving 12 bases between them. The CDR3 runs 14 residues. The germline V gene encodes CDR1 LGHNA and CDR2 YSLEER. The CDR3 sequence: CASSQYTGTEKLFF. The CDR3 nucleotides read TGCGCCAGCAGCCAATACACCGGGACGGAAAAACTGTTTTTT.

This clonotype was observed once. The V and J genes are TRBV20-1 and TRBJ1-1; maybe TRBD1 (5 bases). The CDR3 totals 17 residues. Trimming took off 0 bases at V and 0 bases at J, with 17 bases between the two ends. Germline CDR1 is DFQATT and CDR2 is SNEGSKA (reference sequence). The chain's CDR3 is CSARDPAQGRLNTEAFF. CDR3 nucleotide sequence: TGCAGTGCTAGAGATCCCGCCCAGGGAAGATTGAACACTGAAGCTTTCTTT.

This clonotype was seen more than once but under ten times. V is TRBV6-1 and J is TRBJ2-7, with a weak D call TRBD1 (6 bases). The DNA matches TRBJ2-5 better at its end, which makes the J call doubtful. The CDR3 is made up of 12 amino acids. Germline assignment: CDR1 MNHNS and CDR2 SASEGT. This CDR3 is CANGQSQETQYF. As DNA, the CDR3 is TGTGCCAATGGACAGTCGCAAGAGACCCAGTACTTC.

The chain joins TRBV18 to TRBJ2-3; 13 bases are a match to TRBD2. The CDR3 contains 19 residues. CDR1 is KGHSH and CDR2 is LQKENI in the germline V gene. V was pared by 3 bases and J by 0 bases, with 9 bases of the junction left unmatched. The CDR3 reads CASSPPGLAGPSSTDTQYF. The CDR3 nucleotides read TGTGCCAGCTCACCGCCGGGACTAGCGGGACCATCTAGCACAGATACGCAGTATTTT.